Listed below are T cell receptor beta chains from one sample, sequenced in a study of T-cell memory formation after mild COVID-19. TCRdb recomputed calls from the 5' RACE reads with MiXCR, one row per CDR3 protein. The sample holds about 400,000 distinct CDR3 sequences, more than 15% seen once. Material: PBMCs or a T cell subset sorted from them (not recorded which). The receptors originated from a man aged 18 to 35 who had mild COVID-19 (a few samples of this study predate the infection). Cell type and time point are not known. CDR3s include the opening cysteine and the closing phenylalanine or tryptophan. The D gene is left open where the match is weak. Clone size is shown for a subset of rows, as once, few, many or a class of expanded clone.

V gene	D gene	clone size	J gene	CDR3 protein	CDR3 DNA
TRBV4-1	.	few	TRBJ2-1	CASSPQAWNEQFF	TGCGCCAGCAGCCCCCAGGCCTGGAATGAGCAGTTCTTC
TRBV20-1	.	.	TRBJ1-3	CSARDRRGNTIYF	TGCAGTGCTAGAGATCGTCGCGGAAACACCATATATTTT
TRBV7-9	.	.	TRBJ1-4	CASTNEKLFF	TGTGCCAGCACTAATGAAAAACTGTTTTTT
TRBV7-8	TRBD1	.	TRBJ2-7	CASSLVGTGGKSDEQYF	TGTGCCAGCAGCTTAGTAGGGACAGGGGGCAAAAGCGACGAGCAGTACTTC
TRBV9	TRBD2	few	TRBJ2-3	CASSVDPTSGGTDTQYF	TGTGCCAGCAGCGTAGACCCCACTAGCGGGGGCACAGATACGCAGTATTTT
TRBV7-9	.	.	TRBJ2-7	CASSEPLGYEQYF	TGTGCCAGCAGCGAACCCTTAGGCTACGAGCAGTACTTC
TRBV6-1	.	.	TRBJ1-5	CASSETANQPQHF	TGTGCCAGCAGTGAGACCGCCAATCAGCCCCAGCATTTT
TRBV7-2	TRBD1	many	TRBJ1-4	CASKKGAYEKLFF	TGTGCCAGCAAAAAGGGGGCCTATGAAAAACTGTTTTTT
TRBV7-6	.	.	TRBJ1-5	CASTQGGLGGDQTQHF	TGTGCCAGCACCCAAGGGGGGCTGGGAGGGGATCAGACCCAGCATTTT
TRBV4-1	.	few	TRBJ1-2	CASSQDWGIYGYTF	TGCGCCAGCAGCCAAGATTGGGGAATTTATGGCTACACCTTC
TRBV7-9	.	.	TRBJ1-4	CASSLTGANEKLFF	TGTGCCAGCAGCTTGACGGGGGCGAATGAAAAACTGTTTTTT
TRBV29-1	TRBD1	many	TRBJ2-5	CSVLDRVKTQYF	TGCAGCGTGCTGGACAGGGTAAAGACCCAGTACTTC
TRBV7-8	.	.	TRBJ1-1	CASSLAAGRGTEAFF	TGTGCCAGCAGCTTAGCGGCGGGGAGGGGCACTGAAGCTTTCTTT
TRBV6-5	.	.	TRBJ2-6	CASTDGRGWAGANVLTF	TGTGCCAGCACCGACGGACGGGGATGGGCGGGGGCCAACGTCCTGACTTTC
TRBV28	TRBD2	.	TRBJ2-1	CASSLGGGGLYNEQFF	TGTGCCAGCAGTTTAGGCGGGGGGGGCCTTTACAATGAGCAGTTCTTC
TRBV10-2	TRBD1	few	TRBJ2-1	CASRDPGQGLSGEQFF	TGCGCCAGCAGGGATCCGGGACAGGGGTTGTCGGGTGAGCAGTTCTTC
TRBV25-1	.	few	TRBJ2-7	CASSEQLGDEQYF	TGTGCCAGCAGTGAACAGCTGGGCGACGAGCAGTACTTC
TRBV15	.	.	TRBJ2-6	CATSSTGANVLTF	TGTGCCACCAGCAGCACTGGGGCCAACGTCCTGACTTTC
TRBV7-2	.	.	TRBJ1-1	CASRVGNEAFF	TGTGCCAGCAGGGTCGGCAATGAAGCTTTCTTT
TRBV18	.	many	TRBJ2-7	CASSPQGWTYEQYF	TGTGCCAGCTCACCACAGGGGTGGACCTACGAGCAGTACTTC
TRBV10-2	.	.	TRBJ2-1	CASMGLPPPNEQFF	TGCGCCAGCATGGGGCTGCCGCCACCCAATGAGCAGTTCTTC
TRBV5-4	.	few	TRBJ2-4	CASSLVPTDLNIQYF	TGTGCCAGCAGCTTGGTGCCCACCGACCTAAACATTCAGTACTTC
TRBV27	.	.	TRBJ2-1	CASSLQGRHEQFF	TGTGCCAGCAGTTTGCAGGGACGACATGAGCAGTTCTTC
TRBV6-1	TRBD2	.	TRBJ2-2	CASSPGLAGGTPPGELFF	TGTGCCAGCAGCCCGGGACTAGCGGGGGGAACCCCTCCCGGGGAGCTGTTTTTT
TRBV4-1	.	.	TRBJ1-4	CASSQLPGHGFEKLFF	TGCGCCAGCAGCCAGCTCCCGGGACATGGATTTGAAAAACTGTTTTTT
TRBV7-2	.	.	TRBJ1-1	CASSSSGLGQTEAFF	TGTGCCAGCAGCTCCAGTGGTTTAGGGCAAACTGAAGCTTTCTTT
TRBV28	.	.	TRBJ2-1	CASSLRVKMQDNEQFF	TGTGCCAGCAGTCTTAGAGTGAAAATGCAAGACAATGAGCAGTTCTTC
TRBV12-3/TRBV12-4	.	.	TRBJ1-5	CASSVGAGQPQHF	TGTGCCAGCAGTGTGGGGGCTGGGCAGCCCCAGCATTTT
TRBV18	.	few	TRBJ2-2	CASSSRDGNTGELFF	TGTGCCAGCTCATCTCGGGACGGTAACACCGGGGAGCTGTTTTTT
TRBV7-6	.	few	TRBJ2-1	CASSLVLGGQFF	TGTGCCAGCAGCTTAGTCCTGGGAGGGCAGTTCTTC
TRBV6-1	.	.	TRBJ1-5	CASSENWQRIIIQPQHF	TGTGCCAGCAGTGAAAACTGGCAGCGGATTATTATTCAGCCCCAGCATTTT
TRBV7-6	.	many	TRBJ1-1	CASSFGVENTEAFF	TGTGCCAGCAGCTTCGGGGTTGAGAACACTGAAGCTTTCTTT
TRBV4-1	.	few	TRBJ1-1	CASSHPRAFF	TGCGCCAGCAGCCACCCCAGAGCTTTCTTT
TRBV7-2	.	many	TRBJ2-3	CASSYRPDTQYF	TGTGCCAGCAGTTACAGACCAGATACGCAGTATTTT
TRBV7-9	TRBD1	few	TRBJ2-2	CASSSGTGKAGELFF	TGTGCCAGCAGCTCCGGGACAGGGAAAGCCGGGGAGCTGTTTTTT
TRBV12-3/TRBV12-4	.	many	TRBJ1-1	CASSTTGSNTEAFF	TGTGCCAGCAGCACGACAGGCTCGAACACTGAAGCTTTCTTT
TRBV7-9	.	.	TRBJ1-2	CASSLAGQQGYTF	TGTGCCAGCAGCTTAGCAGGACAGCAAGGCTACACCTTC
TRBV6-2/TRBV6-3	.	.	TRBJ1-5	CASSDPTGIQPQHF	TGTGCCAGCAGTGACCCGACTGGGATTCAGCCCCAGCATTTT
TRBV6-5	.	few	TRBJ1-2	CASSYSTLARRDGYTF	TGTGCCAGCAGTTACTCGACCTTAGCGAGACGAGATGGCTACACCTTC
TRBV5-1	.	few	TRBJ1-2	CASTDPGSYGYTF	TGCGCCAGCACCGACCCAGGGTCCTATGGCTACACCTTC
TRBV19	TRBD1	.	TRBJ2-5	CASRITGGQETQYF	TGTGCCAGTAGGATCACAGGGGGCCAAGAGACCCAGTACTTC
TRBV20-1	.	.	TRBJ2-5	CSAAGLGGEYQETQYF	TGCAGTGCCGCTGGGTTAGGCGGGGAATACCAAGAGACCCAGTACTTC
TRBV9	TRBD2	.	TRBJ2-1	CASNIAGNNEQFF	TGTGCCAGCAATATAGCGGGAAATAATGAGCAGTTCTTC
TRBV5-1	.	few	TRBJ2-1	CASSLGAGGYNEQFF	TGCGCCAGCAGCTTGGGTGCGGGCGGTTACAATGAGCAGTTCTTC
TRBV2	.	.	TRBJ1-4	CASSEADEKLFF	TGTGCCAGCAGTGAAGCGGATGAAAAACTGTTTTTT
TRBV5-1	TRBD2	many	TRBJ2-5	CASSLVGAGGRETQYF	TGCGCCAGCAGCTTGGTTGGAGCGGGGGGCAGGGAGACCCAGTACTTC
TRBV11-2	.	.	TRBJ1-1	CASSLVRGPGTEAFF	TGTGCCAGCAGCCTGGTGAGGGGTCCGGGCACTGAAGCTTTCTTT
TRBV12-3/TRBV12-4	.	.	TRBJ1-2	CASSLGTPYGGYTF	TGTGCCAGCAGTTTAGGGACCCCCTATGGTGGCTACACCTTC